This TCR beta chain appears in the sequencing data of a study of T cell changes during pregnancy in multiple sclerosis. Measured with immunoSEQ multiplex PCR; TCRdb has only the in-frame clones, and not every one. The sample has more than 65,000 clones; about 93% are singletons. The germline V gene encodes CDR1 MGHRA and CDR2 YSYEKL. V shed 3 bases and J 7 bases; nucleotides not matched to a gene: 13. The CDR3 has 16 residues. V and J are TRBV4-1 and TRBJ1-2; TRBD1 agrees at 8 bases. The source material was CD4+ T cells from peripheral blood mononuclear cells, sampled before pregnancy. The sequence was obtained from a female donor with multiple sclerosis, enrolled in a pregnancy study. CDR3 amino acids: CASSHGGGQGPSGYTF. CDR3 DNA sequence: TGCGCCAGCAGCCATGGGGGAGGACAGGGACCTTCTGGCTACACCTTC.